This T cell receptor beta chain came from a study of blood T cell repertoires in COVID-19. Study-wide context: Both acute and convalescent COVID-19 samples were obtained from the United States, Italy and Spain. Nucleic acid was either cDNA or gDNA, and it came from T cells, B-cell-depleted T cells, or PBMCs.

Original handling: Nucleated cell counts were estimated from reference gene primer amplification. Repertoires were generated with immunoSEQ multiplex PCR, while TCRdb's copy carries only in-frame clones and drops some. D and trimming were read from the DNA, whereas the V and J calls and clone size are those reported in that table. This sample has 200,000 to 300,000 clones; about 91% occur once, and the top ten carry more than 1.2%. Per germline, CDR1 LGHDT and CDR2 YNNKEL (reference sequence). With 1 base clipped from V and 6 bases from J, the junction kept 10 bases outside the gene matches. The CDR3 contains 16 residues.

Material for sequencing was peripheral blood. The source is a man older than 75 with acute or convalescent COVID-19. V is TRBV3-1 (or the pseudogene TRBV3-2) and J is TRBJ1-2; 8 bases match TRBD1. The CDR3, as DNA: TGTGCCAGCAGCCAAGGCGGATCGGACAGGGTTCATGGCTACACCTTC. It specifies CASSQGGSDRVHGYTF.